This record covers a single T cell receptor (beta chain). Its specificity is unknown. The data were taken from a study of cytomegalovirus exposure and HLA in healthy donors. Notes on the study in general: Reportedly, fewer N-insertions than the approximately 610-donor mean appeared in an Asian-associated ancestry cluster in a later analysis. Highly shared variants forming one cluster were likely a sequencing artifact. Researchers left out some V segments, among them TRBV6-2 and TRBV6-3, as indistinguishable.

Germline lookup yields CDR1 LNHDA and CDR2 SQIVND (reference sequence). Trimming left V 8 bases short and J 3 bases short, with 17 bases between. CDR3 length equals 15 residues. Donors showed nominal health when sampled, although they likely had unrecorded immune exposures. The PCR employed 60 Vbeta primers together with 13 Jbeta primers. This table comes from immunoSEQ multiplex PCR, and its TCRdb copy is limited to in-frame clones, with some not included. Of some 170,000 clones in the sample, 80% were seen once. The rearrangement links TRBV19 to TRBJ1-5; D may be TRBD1 (6 bases). Sequenced sample: PBMCs. This TCR came from a man aged 30 to 45 in good health and CMV-seronegative. Here the CDR3 DNA reads TGTGCCAGTGGCAAGGGGGTCTTCTCCAATCAGCCCCAGCATTTT. Its protein is CASGKGVFSNQPQHF. The whole variable domain, remainder taken from reference TRBV19 and TRBJ1-5, is DGGITQSPKYLFRKEGQNVTLSCEQNLNHDAMYWYRQDPGQGLRLIYYSQIVNDFQKGDIAEGYSVSREKKESFPLTVTSAQKNPTAFYLCASGKGVFSNQPQHFGDGTRLSIL.